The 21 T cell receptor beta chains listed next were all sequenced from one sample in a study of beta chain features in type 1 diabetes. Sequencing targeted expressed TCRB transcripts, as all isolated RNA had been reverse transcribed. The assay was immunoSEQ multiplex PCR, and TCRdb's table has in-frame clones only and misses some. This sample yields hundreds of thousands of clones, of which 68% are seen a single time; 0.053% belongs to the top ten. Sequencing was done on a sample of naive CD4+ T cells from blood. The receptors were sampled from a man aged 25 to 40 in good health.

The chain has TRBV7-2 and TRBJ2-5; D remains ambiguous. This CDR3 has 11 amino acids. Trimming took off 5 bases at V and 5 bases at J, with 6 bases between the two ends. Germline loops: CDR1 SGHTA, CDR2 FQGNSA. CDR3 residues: CASSRWETQYF. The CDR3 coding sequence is TGTGCCAGCAGCCGATGGGAGACCCAGTACTTC.

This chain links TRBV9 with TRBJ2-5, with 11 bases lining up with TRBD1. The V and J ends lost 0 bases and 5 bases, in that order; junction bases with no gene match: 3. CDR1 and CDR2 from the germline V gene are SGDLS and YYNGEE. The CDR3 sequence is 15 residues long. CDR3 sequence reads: CASSVEDRGQETQYF. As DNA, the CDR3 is TGTGCCAGCAGCGTAGAGGACAGGGGGCAGGAGACCCAGTACTTC.

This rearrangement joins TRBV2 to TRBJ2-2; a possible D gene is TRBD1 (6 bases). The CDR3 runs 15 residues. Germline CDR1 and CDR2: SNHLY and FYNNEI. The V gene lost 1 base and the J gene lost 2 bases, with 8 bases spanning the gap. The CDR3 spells CASSEEQGNTGELFF. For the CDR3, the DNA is TGTGCCAGCAGTGAAGAACAGGGAAACACCGGGGAGCTGTTTTTT. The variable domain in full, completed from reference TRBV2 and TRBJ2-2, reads EPEVTQTPSHQVTQMGQEVILRCVPISNHLYFYWYRQILGQKVEFLVSFYNNEISEKSEIFDDQFSVERPDGSNFTLKIRSTKLEDSAMYFCASSEEQGNTGELFFGEGSRLTVL.

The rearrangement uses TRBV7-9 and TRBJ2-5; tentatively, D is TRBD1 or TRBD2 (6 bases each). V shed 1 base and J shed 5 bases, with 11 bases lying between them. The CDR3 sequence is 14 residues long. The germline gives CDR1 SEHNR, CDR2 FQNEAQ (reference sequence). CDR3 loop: CASSLGGGGETQYF. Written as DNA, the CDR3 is TGTGCCAGCAGCTTAGGAGGGGGAGGCGAGACCCAGTACTTC.

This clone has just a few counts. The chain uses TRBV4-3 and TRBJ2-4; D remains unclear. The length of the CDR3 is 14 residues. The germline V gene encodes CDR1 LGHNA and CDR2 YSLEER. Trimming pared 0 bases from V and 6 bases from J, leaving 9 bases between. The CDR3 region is CASSQDLKGNIQYF. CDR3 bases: TGCGCCAGCAGCCAAGATCTGAAGGGAAACATTCAGTACTTC.

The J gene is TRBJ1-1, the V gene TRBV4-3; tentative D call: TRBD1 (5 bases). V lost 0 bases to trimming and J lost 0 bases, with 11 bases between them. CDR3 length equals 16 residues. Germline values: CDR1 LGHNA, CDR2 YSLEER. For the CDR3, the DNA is TGCGCCAGCAGCCAAGATACTAGGGGCATGAACACTGAAGCTTTCTTT. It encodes CASSQDTRGMNTEAFF.

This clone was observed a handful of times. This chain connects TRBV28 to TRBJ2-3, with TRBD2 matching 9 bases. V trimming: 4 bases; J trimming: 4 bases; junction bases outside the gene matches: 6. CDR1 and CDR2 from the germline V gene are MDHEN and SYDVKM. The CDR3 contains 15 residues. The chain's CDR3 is CASSWASGKPDTQYF. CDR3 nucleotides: TGTGCCAGCAGTTGGGCTAGCGGGAAGCCAGATACGCAGTATTTT.

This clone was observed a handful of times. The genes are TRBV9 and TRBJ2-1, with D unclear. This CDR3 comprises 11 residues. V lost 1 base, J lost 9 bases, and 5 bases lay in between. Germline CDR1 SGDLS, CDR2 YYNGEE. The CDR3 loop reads CASSVHSEQFF. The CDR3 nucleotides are TGTGCCAGCAGCGTACATAGTGAGCAGTTCTTC.

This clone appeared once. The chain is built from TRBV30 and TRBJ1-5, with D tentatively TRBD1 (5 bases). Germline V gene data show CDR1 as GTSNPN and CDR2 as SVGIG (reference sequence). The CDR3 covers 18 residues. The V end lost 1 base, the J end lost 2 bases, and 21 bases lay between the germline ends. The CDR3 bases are TGTGCCTGGAGTGCGACGGCGGGTCCAGGGTCGGGCAATCAGCCCCAGCATTTT. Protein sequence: CAWSATAGPGSGNQPQHF.

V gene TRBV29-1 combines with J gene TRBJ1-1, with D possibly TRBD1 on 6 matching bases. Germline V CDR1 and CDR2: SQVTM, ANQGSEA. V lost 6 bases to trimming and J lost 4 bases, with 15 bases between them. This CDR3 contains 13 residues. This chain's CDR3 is CSVVQGMGTEAFF. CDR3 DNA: TGCAGCGTAGTACAGGGTATGGGCACTGAAGCTTTCTTT.

CDR3 protein: CASSFPRVGNTEAFF. The CDR3, as DNA: TGTGCCAGCAGCTTTCCAAGGGTGGGGAACACTGAAGCTTTCTTT. This rearrangement joins TRBV7-9 to TRBJ1-1; no definite D call. Germline assignment: CDR1 SEHNR and CDR2 FQNEAQ (reference sequence). The V and J ends lost 3 bases and 1 base respectively, with 12 bases between them. This CDR3 has 15 residues.

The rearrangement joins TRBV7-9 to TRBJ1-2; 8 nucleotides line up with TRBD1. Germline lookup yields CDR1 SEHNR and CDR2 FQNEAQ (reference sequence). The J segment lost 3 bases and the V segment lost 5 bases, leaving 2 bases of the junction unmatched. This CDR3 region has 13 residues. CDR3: CASSPTGDYGYTF. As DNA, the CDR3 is TGTGCCAGCAGCCCGACAGGGGACTATGGCTACACCTTC. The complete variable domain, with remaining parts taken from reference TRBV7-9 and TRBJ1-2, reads DTGVSQNPRHKITKRGQNVTFRCDPISEHNRLYWYRQTLGQGPEFLTYFQNEAQLEKSRLLSDRFSAERPKGSFSTLEIQRTEQGDSAMYLCASSPTGDYGYTFGSGTRLTVV.

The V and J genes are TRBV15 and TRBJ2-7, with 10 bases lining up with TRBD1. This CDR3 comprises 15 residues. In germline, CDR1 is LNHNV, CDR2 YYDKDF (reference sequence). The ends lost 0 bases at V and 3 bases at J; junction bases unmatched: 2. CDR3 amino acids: CATSREGQGFYEQYF. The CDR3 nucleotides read TGTGCCACCAGCAGAGAGGGACAGGGGTTCTACGAGCAGTACTTC.

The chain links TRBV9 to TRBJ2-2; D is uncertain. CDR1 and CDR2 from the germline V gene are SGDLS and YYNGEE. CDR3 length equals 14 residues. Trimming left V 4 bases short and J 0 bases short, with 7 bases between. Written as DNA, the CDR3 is TGTGCCAGCAGCACCGTGCCGAACACCGGGGAGCTGTTTTTT. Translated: CASSTVPNTGELFF.

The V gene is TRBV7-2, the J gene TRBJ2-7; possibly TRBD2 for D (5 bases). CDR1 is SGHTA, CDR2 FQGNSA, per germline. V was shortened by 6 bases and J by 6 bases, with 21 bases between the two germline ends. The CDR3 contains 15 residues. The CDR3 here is CASRIELVGSREQYF. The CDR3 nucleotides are TGTGCCAGCAGGATAGAACTAGTAGGGTCCCGCGAGCAGTACTTC.

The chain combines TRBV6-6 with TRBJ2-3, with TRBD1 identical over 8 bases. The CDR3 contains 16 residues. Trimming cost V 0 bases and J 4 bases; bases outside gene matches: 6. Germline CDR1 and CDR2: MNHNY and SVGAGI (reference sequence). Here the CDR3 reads CASSYSTGGKADTQYF. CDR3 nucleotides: TGTGCCAGCAGTTACTCAACAGGGGGAAAAGCAGATACGCAGTATTTT.

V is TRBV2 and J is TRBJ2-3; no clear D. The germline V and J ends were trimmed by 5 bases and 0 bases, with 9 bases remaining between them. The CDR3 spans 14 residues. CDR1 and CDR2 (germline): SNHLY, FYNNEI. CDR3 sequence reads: CASSLSPSTDTQYF. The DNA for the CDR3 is TGTGCCAGCAGTCTCTCACCTAGCACAGATACGCAGTATTTT.

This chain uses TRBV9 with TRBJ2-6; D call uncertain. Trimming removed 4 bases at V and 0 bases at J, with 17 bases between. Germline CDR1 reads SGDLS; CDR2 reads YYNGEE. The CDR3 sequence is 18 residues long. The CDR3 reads CASSPGEFSYSGANVLTF. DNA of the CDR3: TGTGCCAGCAGCCCCGGTGAGTTTTCATACTCTGGGGCCAACGTCCTGACTTTC.

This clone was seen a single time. CDR3 in amino acids: CASSSTGNAYEQYF. Here the CDR3 DNA reads TGTGCCAGCAGCTCAACAGGGAATGCCTACGAGCAGTACTTC. The chain uses TRBV7-2 and TRBJ2-7, with a possible D match to TRBD1 (6 bases). V lost 4 bases to trimming and J lost 2 bases, with 12 bases between them. The CDR3 consists of 14 residues. Germline CDR1 reads SGHTA; CDR2 reads FQGNSA. The variable domain in full, with the rest retrieved from reference TRBV7-2 and TRBJ2-7, is GAGVSQSPSNKVTEKGKDVELRCDPISGHTALYWYRQSLGQGLEFLIYFQGNSAPDKSGLPSDRFSAERTGGSVSTLTIQRTQQEDSAVYLCASSSTGNAYEQYFGPGTRLTVT.

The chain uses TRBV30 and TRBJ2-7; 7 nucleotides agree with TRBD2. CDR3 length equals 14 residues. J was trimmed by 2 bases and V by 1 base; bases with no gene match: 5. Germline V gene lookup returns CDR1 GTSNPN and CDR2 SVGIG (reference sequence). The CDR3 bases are TGTGCCTGGAGTGGGGGCGCGGGAGCCTACGAGCAGTACTTC. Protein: CAWSGGAGAYEQYF. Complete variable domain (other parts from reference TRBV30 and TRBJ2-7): SQTIHQWPATLVQPVGSPLSLECTVEGTSNPNLYWYRQAAGRGLQLLFYSVGIGQISSEVPQNLSASRPQDRQFILSSKKLLLSDSGFYLCAWSGGAGAYEQYFGPGTRLTVT.

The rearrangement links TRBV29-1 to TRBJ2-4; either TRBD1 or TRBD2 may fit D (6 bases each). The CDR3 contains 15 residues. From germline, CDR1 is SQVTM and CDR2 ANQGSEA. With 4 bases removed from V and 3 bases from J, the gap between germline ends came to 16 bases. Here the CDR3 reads CSVVEGGLFKNIQYF. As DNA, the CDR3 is TGCAGCGTTGTGGAGGGGGGCTTGTTCAAAAACATTCAGTACTTC.